The 25 T cell receptor beta chains in this list originate from one sample, sequenced in a study of Ad26.COV2.S vaccination and SARS-CoV-2 variants. TCRdb keeps only in-frame clones here, not all; method: immunoSEQ multiplex PCR. The sample lists 290,000 or so clones, around 87% occurring once. The treatment denotes: about 20 received Ad26.COV2.S at low or high dose, single or two shots; five or six received placebo; per-sample allocation not given. Sampling was performed 63 days after the first vaccine or placebo injection. The sequencing here drew on peripheral blood, taken in a trial of Ad26.COV2.S vaccine versus placebo. The receptor set was obtained from a person aged 18-65 years who received the Ad26.COV2.S COVID-19 vaccine or a placebo.

The rearrangement joins TRBV27 to TRBJ2-7; tentative D call: TRBD2 (6 bases). Trimming removed 6 bases at V and 2 bases at J, with 17 bases between. CDR1 MNHEY and CDR2 SMNVEV come from the germline V gene (reference sequence). The CDR3 has 15 residues. CDR3 loop: CASSLEGGATYEQYF. DNA for the CDR3: TGTGCCAGCAGCCTGGAAGGCGGGGCGACCTACGAGCAGTACTTC.

The genes are TRBV19 and TRBJ1-6; D is unclear. The V gene's germline CDR1 is LNHDA and CDR2 SQIVND (reference sequence). The V gene lost 6 bases and the J gene lost 8 bases, with 17 bases spanning the gap. The CDR3 is made up of 15 amino acids. The CDR3 nucleotides are TGTGCCAGTAGCTATTCGGGAGGGTCCGATTCACCCCTCCACTTT. Translation gives CASSYSGGSDSPLHF.

V and J are TRBV6-6 and TRBJ2-7; 9 bases are a match to TRBD1. From germline, CDR1 is MNHNY and CDR2 SVGAGI (reference sequence). This CDR3 has 15 amino acids. V shed 2 bases and J 0 bases; nucleotides not matched to a gene: 2. The CDR3 region has the DNA TGTGCCAGCAGTTACGGGACAGGGCGCTCCTACGAGCAGTACTTC. This sequence encodes CASSYGTGRSYEQYF.

The V call is TRBV7-2, the J call TRBJ2-3, with 10 bases matching TRBD2. Trimming took 2 bases from V and 14 from J; bases not matched to a gene: 4. Germline CDR1 and CDR2: SGHTA and FQGNSA. This CDR3 has 12 residues. CDR3 coding DNA: TGTGCCAGCAGCTTACTAGCGGGAGAAAGGTATTTT. Its protein product is CASSLLAGERYF. Full variable domain (remainder filled in from reference TRBV7-2 and TRBJ2-3): GAGVSQSPSNKVTEKGKDVELRCDPISGHTALYWYRQSLGQGLEFLIYFQGNSAPDKSGLPSDRFSAERTGGSVSTLTIQRTQQEDSAVYLCASSLLAGERYFGPGTRLTVL.

V usage is TRBV4-3 and J usage is TRBJ2-2; 8 nucleotides match TRBD2. The ends lost 6 bases at V and 3 bases at J; junction bases unmatched: 6. CDR3 length: 15 amino acids. From germline, CDR1 is LGHNA and CDR2 YSLEER. Written as DNA, the CDR3 is TGCGCCAGCAGTCGGGCGGGGGGTTACACCGGGGAGCTGTTTTTT. This gives the protein CASSRAGGYTGELFF.

As DNA, the CDR3 is TGTGCCAGTAGGAGGGAGTCCGGGGCCAACGTCCTGACTTTC. This sequence encodes CASRRESGANVLTF. V gene TRBV19 combines with J gene TRBJ2-6, with D perhaps TRBD2 (5 bases). The CDR3 is 14 amino acids. Trimming removed 6 bases from V and 4 bases from J, with 10 bases in between. CDR1 is LNHDA and CDR2 is SQIVND in the germline V gene (reference sequence).

This clone was observed a single time. The chain combines TRBV5-8 with TRBJ1-1; 7 bases fit TRBD1. Germline-derived CDR1 and CDR2 are SGHTS and YDEGEE. CDR3 length equals 16 residues. V lost 4 bases, J lost 5 bases, and 14 bases stayed unmatched. The CDR3 is CASSHDWGGGRTEAFF. DNA of the CDR3: TGTGCCAGCAGCCACGACTGGGGAGGGGGCAGGACTGAAGCTTTCTTT.

This chain uses TRBV9 with TRBJ2-5; possibly TRBD2 for D (6 bases). This CDR3 region has 15 residues. V was pared by 4 bases and J by 1 base, with 14 bases between. The germline CDR1 and CDR2 sequences are SGDLS and YYNGEE. In nucleotides, the CDR3 is TGTGCCAGCAGCTCGCGTGGGGGGTTCCAAGAGACCCAGTACTTC. Its protein product is CASSSRGGFQETQYF. Using reference TRBV9 and TRBJ2-5 for the parts outside the CDR3, the full variable domain is DSGVTQTPKHLITATGQRVTLRCSPRSGDLSVYWYQQSLDQGLQFLIQYYNGEERAKGNILERFSAQQFPDLHSELNLSSLELGDSALYFCASSSRGGFQETQYFGPGTRLLVL.

This clone was found a few times. CDR3 in amino acids: CASQGMGNQPQHF. The CDR3 nucleotides are TGTGCCTCCCAGGGTATGGGCAATCAGCCCCAGCATTTT. The chain uses TRBV30 and TRBJ1-5; weak D call: TRBD1 (5 bases). The length of the CDR3 is 13 residues. The V gene's germline CDR1 is GTSNPN and CDR2 SVGIG (reference sequence). V was trimmed by 7 bases and J by 2 bases, leaving 12 bases between them.

This chain connects TRBV7-2 to TRBJ2-4; 7 nucleotides match TRBD1. CDR3 length equals 17 residues. J lost 5 bases, V lost 5 bases, and 15 bases had no gene match. The germline CDR1 and CDR2 sequences are SGHTA and FQGNSA. The CDR3 bases are TGTGCCAGCAGCGTAGGTACCGGGACAGAAAGCCAAAACATTCAGTACTTC. It translates to CASSVGTGTESQNIQYF. Full variable domain (missing parts from reference TRBV7-2 and TRBJ2-4): GAGVSQSPSNKVTEKGKDVELRCDPISGHTALYWYRQSLGQGLEFLIYFQGNSAPDKSGLPSDRFSAERTGGSVSTLTIQRTQQEDSAVYLCASSVGTGTESQNIQYFGAGTRLSVL.

This chain connects TRBV6-5 to TRBJ1-2, with D possibly matching TRBD1 (6 bases). The CDR3 length is 14 residues. V was shortened by 5 bases and J by 0 bases, with 10 bases between the two germline ends. The germline V gene encodes CDR1 MNHEY and CDR2 SVGAGI. In DNA, the CDR3 is TGTGCCAGCAGTAGGACAGACGCTAACTATGGCTACACCTTC. Residues: CASSRTDANYGYTF.

V gene TRBV2 combines with J gene TRBJ1-1; 7 bases fit TRBD1. The V gene end was trimmed by 3 bases and the J gene end by 4 bases; junction bases not matched to a gene: 5. Per the germline V gene, CDR1 is SNHLY and CDR2 is FYNNEI. CDR3 length: 14 amino acids. DNA for the CDR3: TGTGCCAGCAGTGATGAGACAGGGATCACTGAAGCTTTCTTT. As protein: CASSDETGITEAFF.

The chain employs TRBV7-2 and TRBJ1-4; D is uncertain. This CDR3 region has 14 residues. Per germline, CDR1 SGHTA and CDR2 FQGNSA. Trimming took 4 bases from V and 3 from J, leaving 9 bases between them. CDR3 amino acids: CASSSTWANEKLFF. The CDR3 region has the DNA TGTGCCAGCAGCTCCACGTGGGCTAATGAAAAACTGTTTTTT. Drawing the rest from reference TRBV7-2 and TRBJ1-4, the complete variable domain is GAGVSQSPSNKVTEKGKDVELRCDPISGHTALYWYRQSLGQGLEFLIYFQGNSAPDKSGLPSDRFSAERTGGSVSTLTIQRTQQEDSAVYLCASSSTWANEKLFFGSGTQLSVL.

In this sample, this clone turned up once. V gene TRBV18 combines with J gene TRBJ2-2; D unresolved. Trimming removed 2 bases from V and 4 bases from J, with 8 bases in between. Germline CDR1 is KGHSH and CDR2 is LQKENI. The CDR3 totals 14 residues. The CDR3 nucleotides read TGTGCCAGCTCACCAACCACGGGCACCGGGGAGCTGTTTTTT. This codes for CASSPTTGTGELFF.

The genes are TRBV11-2 and TRBJ1-1; 7 bases align to TRBD1. This CDR3 region has 19 residues. Trimming removed 2 bases from V and 0 bases from J; junction bases left unmatched: 15. The germline V gene has CDR1 SGHAT and CDR2 FQNNGV. The CDR3 nucleotides read TGTGCCAGCAGCTTAAGAAAAGAGACAGGGATAGCGGTGAACACTGAAGCTTTCTTT. This encodes CASSLRKETGIAVNTEAFF. The full variable domain, its missing parts supplied by reference TRBV11-2 and TRBJ1-1, is EAGVAQSPRYKIIEKRQSVAFWCNPISGHATLYWYQQILGQGPKLLIQFQNNGVVDDSQLPKDRFSAERLKGVDSTLKIQPAKLEDSAVYLCASSLRKETGIAVNTEAFFGQGTRLTVV.

This clone was recorded once. The same CDR3 also results from other DNA sequences found in this sample. The chain is built from TRBV27 and TRBJ1-1, with a tentative D call TRBD1 (5 bases). The V and J ends lost 6 bases and 4 bases respectively, with 9 bases between them. The germline V gene has CDR1 MNHEY and CDR2 SMNVEV (reference sequence). This CDR3 contains 12 residues. The CDR3 reads CASSRGGTEAFF. Here the CDR3 DNA reads TGTGCCAGCAGCCGGGGCGGCACTGAAGCTTTCTTT.

The V call is TRBV5-1, the J call TRBJ2-1, with 12 bases that match TRBD2. Germline V gene sequence: CDR1 SGHRS, CDR2 YFSETQ. The V gene end was trimmed by 5 bases and the J gene end by 7 bases; junction bases not matched to a gene: 7. The CDR3 spans 15 residues. The DNA for the CDR3 is TGCGCCAGCAGTCCGACTAGCGGGAGTAGGAATGAGCAGTTCTTC. It translates to CASSPTSGSRNEQFF.

The V gene is TRBV6-2 or TRBV6-3, the J gene TRBJ2-7, with TRBD1 as a possible D gene (5 bases). This CDR3 is 14 amino acids long. The V gene lost 5 bases and the J gene lost 4 bases, with 15 bases spanning the gap. Germline CDR1 is MNHEY and CDR2 is SVGEGT. The CDR3, as DNA: TGTGCCAGCAGTGCGGACATTATCCCTTACGAGCAGTACTTC. Translation gives CASSADIIPYEQYF.

This rearrangement joins TRBV5-1 to TRBJ2-1; 7 positions match TRBD1. The V gene's germline CDR1 is SGHRS and CDR2 YFSETQ. The J segment lost 4 bases and the V segment lost 4 bases, leaving 8 bases of the junction unmatched. There are 15 residues in the CDR3. In DNA form, the CDR3 reads TGCGCCAGCAGCCGGGACAGTGCTTCTTACAATGAGCAGTTCTTC. Amino acids: CASSRDSASYNEQFF.

The chain employs TRBV5-1 and TRBJ2-1, with 8 bases fitting TRBD1. The CDR3 spans 15 residues. Germline loops: CDR1 SGHRS, CDR2 YFSETQ. The V segment lost 3 bases and the J segment 3 bases; nucleotides outside the gene matches: 5. The DNA for the CDR3 is TGCGCCAGCAGCTCCTTCGGACAGGGCTACAATGAGCAGTTCTTC. Its translation: CASSSFGQGYNEQFF.

The chain combines TRBV7-6 with TRBJ2-5; 11 positions match TRBD2. Germline V gene data show CDR1 as SGHVS and CDR2 as FNYEAQ. The CDR3 contains 14 residues. The junction had 3 bases not matched to a gene; V was cut back by 8 bases and J by 1 base. CDR3 loop: CASCGTSGQETQYF. The CDR3 DNA reads TGTGCCAGCTGTGGGACTAGCGGCCAAGAGACCCAGTACTTC.

CDR3 DNA: TGTGCCAGCAGCTTTACAGCGGCTGGGGCCAACGTCCTGACTTTC. Amino acid sequence: CASSFTAAGANVLTF. The chain is built from TRBV7-2 and TRBJ2-6, with TRBD2 as a possible D gene (5 bases). Germline V gene sequence: CDR1 SGHTA, CDR2 FQGNSA. The ends were cut back, 3 bases at V and 2 bases at J, with 8 bases in the middle. The length of the CDR3 is 15 residues.

This sequence joins TRBV4-3 and TRBJ1-1; 8 bases match TRBD1. Germline V gene data show CDR1 as LGHNA and CDR2 as YSLEER. Losses at the gene ends were 5 bases for V and 4 bases for J; bases not matched to a gene: 9. The CDR3 totals 15 residues. The CDR3 DNA reads as TGCGCCAGCAGCTCGCAGTTCACAGGGGGCACTGAAGCTTTCTTT. Translation gives CASSSQFTGGTEAFF.

The DNA of the CDR3 is TGTGCCAGCACTTACGGGACAGGGGGCTTTATCTCTGGAAACACCATATATTTT. This sequence encodes CASTYGTGGFISGNTIYF. J is TRBJ1-3 and V is TRBV4-2, with TRBD1 identical over 12 bases. Germline V lookup: CDR1 LGHNA, CDR2 YNFKEQ. The CDR3 sequence is 18 residues long. The V gene end was trimmed by 7 bases and the J gene end by 0 bases; junction bases not matched to a gene: 10.

This clone was counted only a few times. This sequence joins TRBV2 and TRBJ2-7, with D tentatively TRBD2 (5 bases). V was trimmed by 4 bases and J by 1 base, leaving 14 bases between them. The V gene's germline CDR1 is SNHLY and CDR2 FYNNEI. The CDR3 sequence is 15 residues long. The DNA for the CDR3 is TGTGCCAGCAGTGTCGCGGGTCTTTTGTCCTACGAGCAGTACTTC. It is translated as CASSVAGLLSYEQYF.